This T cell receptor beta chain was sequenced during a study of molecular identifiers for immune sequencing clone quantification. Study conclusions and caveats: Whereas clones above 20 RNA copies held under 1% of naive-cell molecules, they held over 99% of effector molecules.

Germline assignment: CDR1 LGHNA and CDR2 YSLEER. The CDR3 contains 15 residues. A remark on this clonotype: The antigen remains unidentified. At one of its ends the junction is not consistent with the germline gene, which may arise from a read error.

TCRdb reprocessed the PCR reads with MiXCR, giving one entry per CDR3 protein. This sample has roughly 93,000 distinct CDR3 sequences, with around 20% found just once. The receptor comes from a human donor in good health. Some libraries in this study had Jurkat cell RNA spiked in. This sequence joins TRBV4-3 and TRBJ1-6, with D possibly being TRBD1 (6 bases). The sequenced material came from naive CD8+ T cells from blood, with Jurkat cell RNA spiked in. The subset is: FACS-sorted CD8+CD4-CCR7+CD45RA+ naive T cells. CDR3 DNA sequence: TGCGCCAGCAGCCAAGATGCAGGGACAAATTCGCCCCTCCACTTT. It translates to CASSQDAGTNSPLHF.